This TCR beta chain was identified in a study of control samples from healthy donors and cancer patients. CDR1 is MDHEN and CDR2 is SYDVKM in the germline V gene. The J segment lost 7 bases and the V segment lost 4 bases, leaving 9 bases of the junction unmatched. This CDR3 contains 15 residues. The data were produced by immunoSEQ multiplex PCR, yet TCRdb's version contains in-frame clones alone and is incomplete. Among under 60,000 clones listed, 85% to 95% were seen once. The chain employs TRBV28 and TRBJ1-4; 7 nucleotides align to TRBD1. The receptor was derived from a woman between 50 and 59 years old with head and neck cancer. The sample was PBMCs. CDR3 amino acids: CASSSHRGAREKLFF. In DNA form, the CDR3 reads TGTGCCAGCAGTTCCCACAGGGGTGCACGTGAAAAACTGTTTTTT. The entire variable domain, with the rest obtained from reference TRBV28 and TRBJ1-4, is as follows: DVKVTQSSRYLVKRTGEKVFLECVQDMDHENMFWYRQDPGLGLRLIYFSYDVKMKEKGDIPEGYSVSREKKERFSLILESASTNQTSMYLCASSSHRGAREKLFFGSGTQLSVL.